The source of this TCR beta chain is a study of shared clonotypes between healthy human individuals. Whole-study context: A couple of female and a few male donors aged 18 to 49 were enrolled.

Points from the study as a whole: Larger estimated richness was generally recorded for naive subsets relative to memory subsets.

Repertoires were generated with immunoSEQ multiplex PCR, while TCRdb's copy carries only in-frame clones and drops some. The table includes roughly 2,300,000 clones, roughly 90% detected once. Turning to this clone: Antigen specificity is unknown.

This sequence was found in a young man in good health. Some clones in this sample may be carry-over from other donors' samples. What was sequenced was naive CD4+ T cells from PBMCs. This sample's subset: CD45RA+ positively selected.

CDR3 bases: TGCAGCGTTACCCTCCCCGGGACAGGGGGGTCACCCCTCCACTTT. It specifies CSVTLPGTGGSPLHF. This chain connects TRBV29-1 to TRBJ1-6, with TRBD1 matching over 11 bases. CDR1 is SQVTM and CDR2 is ANQGSEA in the germline V gene. The trim removed 5 bases at V and 10 bases at J, leaving 10 bases unmatched. This CDR3 spans 15 amino acids.